This T cell receptor beta chain is drawn from a study of a mutant IDH1 vaccine in newly diagnosed glioma. Overall study context: Beginning 4-6 weeks after radiotherapy alone, or with temozolomide cycles, vaccination took place. Treated patients showed a male proportion of roughly 62%, a female proportion of about 40%, and a mean age of 40.4 years. Previous treatment comprised radiotherapy, temozolomide, or both, mostly both.

About this clone: The antigen remains unidentified.

Profiled with immunoSEQ multiplex PCR; TCRdb holds only in-frame clones, not every one. This table holds 50,000 to 70,000 clones, approximately 82% found once. The time point was: week 5, during vaccination. Vaccinated patients received 300 ug of mutant IDH1 20-mer peptide per dose, with topical imiquimod. Donor diagnoses consisted of new WHO grade 3 or 4 IDH1-mutant, ATRX-lost astrocytomas. This CDR3 comprises 15 residues. CDR1 and CDR2 from the germline V gene are SGHNT and YYREEE (reference sequence). V dropped 0 bases and J dropped 5; count of bases not matched to a gene: 7. The sequence derives from a woman under 30 with glioma. Some clones in this sample may be carry-over from other donors' samples. The sample was PBMCs, taken from a glioma patient whose treatment included an IDH1 peptide vaccine. V and J are TRBV5-4 and TRBJ2-7, with 8 bases that match TRBD2. In DNA, the CDR3 is TGTGCCAGCAGCTTGGCCGCACTAGCGGACCACGAGCAGTACTTC. It specifies CASSLAALADHEQYF.